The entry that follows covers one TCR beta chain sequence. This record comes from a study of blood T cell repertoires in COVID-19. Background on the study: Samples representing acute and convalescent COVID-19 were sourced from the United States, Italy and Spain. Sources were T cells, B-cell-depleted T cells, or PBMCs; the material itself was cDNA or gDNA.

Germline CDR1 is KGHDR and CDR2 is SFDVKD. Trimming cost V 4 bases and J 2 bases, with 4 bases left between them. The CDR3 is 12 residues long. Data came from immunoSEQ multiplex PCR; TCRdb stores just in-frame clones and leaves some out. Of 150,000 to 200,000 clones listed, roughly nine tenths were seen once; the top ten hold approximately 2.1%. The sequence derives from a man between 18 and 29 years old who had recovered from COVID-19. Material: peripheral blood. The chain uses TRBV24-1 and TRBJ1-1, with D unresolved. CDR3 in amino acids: CATSDPNTEAFF. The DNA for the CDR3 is TGTGCCACCAGTGACCCTAACACTGAAGCTTTCTTT.